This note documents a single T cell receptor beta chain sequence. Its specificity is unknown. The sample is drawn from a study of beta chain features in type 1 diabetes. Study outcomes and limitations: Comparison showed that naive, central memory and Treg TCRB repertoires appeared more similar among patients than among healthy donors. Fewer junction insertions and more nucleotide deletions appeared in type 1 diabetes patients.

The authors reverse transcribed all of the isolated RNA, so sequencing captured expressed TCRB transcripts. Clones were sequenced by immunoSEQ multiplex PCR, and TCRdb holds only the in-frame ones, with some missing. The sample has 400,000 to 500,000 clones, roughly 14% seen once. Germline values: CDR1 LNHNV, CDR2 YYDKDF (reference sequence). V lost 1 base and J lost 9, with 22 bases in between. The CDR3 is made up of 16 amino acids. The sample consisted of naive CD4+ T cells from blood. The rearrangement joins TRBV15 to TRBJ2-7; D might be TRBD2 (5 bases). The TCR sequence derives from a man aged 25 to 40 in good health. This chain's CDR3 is CATSRGVARFESRQYF. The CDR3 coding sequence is TGTGCCACCAGCAGAGGTGTAGCGAGATTCGAATCGCGGCAGTACTTC.